This paragraph covers one T cell receptor beta chain sequence. Its antigen is unknown. This specimen comes from a study of cytomegalovirus exposure and HLA in healthy donors. Study results and limitations: Reported performance of the classifier showed diagnosis of cytomegalovirus status with high specificity and sensitivity. Cytomegalovirus association was assigned to about 150 TCR beta chains.

V trimming: 7 bases; J trimming: 6 bases; junction bases outside the gene matches: 10. This CDR3 region has 15 residues. In germline, CDR1 is MNHNY, CDR2 SVGAGI (reference sequence). Healthy people donating bone marrow made up the donors. Use of 60 Vbeta and 13 Jbeta primers characterized the PCR. Profiling relied on immunoSEQ multiplex PCR, and the TCRdb table lists in-frame clones only, not all of them. The sample includes approximately 130,000 clones, around four fifths of them seen just once. The TCR was taken from a woman between 40 and 55 years old in good health and CMV-seronegative. Specimen: PBMCs. The chain couples TRBV6-6 to TRBJ2-1; 9 positions agree with TRBD1. The CDR3 spells CASTPPRDRVNEQFF. CDR3 bases: TGTGCCAGCACCCCGCCTCGGGACAGGGTCAATGAGCAGTTCTTC.